Detailed here is one T cell receptor (beta chain). This sample was included in a study of blood T cell repertoires in COVID-19. The CDR3 has 13 residues. Germline loops: CDR1 LGHDT, CDR2 YNNKEL (reference sequence). With 6 bases removed from V and 12 bases from J, the gap between germline ends came to 18 bases. Some clones are missing from TCRdb's copy, which holds only in-frame ones; the method was immunoSEQ multiplex PCR. The sample shows under 300,000 clones, approximately 90% of them seen only once. The gene calls are TRBV3-1 (or the pseudogene TRBV3-2) and TRBJ2-1, with D possibly being TRBD1 (5 bases). The sequencing input was PBMCs or T cells enriched from blood (not recorded which). This receptor was identified in a woman younger than 35 who had recovered from COVID-19. CDR3 protein: CASRQSTGPRQFF. In nucleotides, the CDR3 is TGTGCCAGCAGACAAAGTACAGGTCCGAGGCAGTTCTTC.